The 20 T cell receptor beta chains given below trace back to one sample, sequenced in a study of post-analysis software for immune sequencing data (dated by TCRdb to 2015 to 2017). These receptors have no identified antigens. Library preparation used PCR. For sequencing, an Illumina HiSeq 2500 was employed. To reduce PCR and sequencing biases, unique molecular identifiers were built into the TCR beta cDNA libraries. The public reads were quality trimmed at Q25 with fastp and then assembled into clones with MiXCR by TCRdb, keeping productive beta chains. Here each entry gathers all rows of one CDR3 protein and keeps the most common genes and DNA. Counted in this sample were some 240,000 distinct CDR3 sequences; 36% of them appeared once. The top ten clonotypes cover around 5.2% of the sample. Summary of the overall study and its limitations: Patients showed significantly higher frequencies than controls for roughly five TRBV segments, among them TRBV5-6, TRBV5-1 and TRBV20-1.

Sequenced input: blood. These receptors originate from a girl under 18 with multiple sclerosis.

V usage is TRBV5-1 and J usage is TRBJ2-2; D not resolved. Germline CDR1 is SGHRS and CDR2 is YFSETQ. The CDR3 extends over 15 amino acids. Trimming removed 2 bases at V and 0 bases at J, with 8 bases between. For the CDR3, the DNA is TGCGCCAGCAGCTTAGGTGTCTCGAACACCGGGGAGCTGTTTTTT. Encoded protein: CASSLGVSNTGELFF. Based on the CDR3 plus reference TRBV5-1 and TRBJ2-2, the full variable domain is KAGVTQTPRYLIKTRGQQVTLSCSPISGHRSVSWYQQTPGQGLQFLFEYFSETQRNKGNFPGRFSGRQFSNSRSEMNVSTLELGDSALYLCASSLGVSNTGELFFGEGSRLTVL.

With respect to this clonotype: A much larger clone sits a single nucleotide away, making a read error possible. V gene TRBV28 combines with J gene TRBJ2-3; either TRBD1 or TRBD2 may fit D (6 bases each). Germline CDR1 reads MDHEN; CDR2 reads SYDVKM. This CDR3 has 13 residues. The CDR3 DNA reads TGTGCCAACAGTATCGGGGGCGCAGATACGCAGTATTTT. Protein product: CANSIGGADTQYF.

This chain uses TRBV27 with TRBJ2-1; 12 nucleotides agree with TRBD2. Germline lookup yields CDR1 MNHEY and CDR2 SMNVEV (reference sequence). The trim removed 6 bases at V and 4 bases at J, leaving 4 bases unmatched. This CDR3 contains 15 residues. CDR3 protein: CASRWTSGVYNEQFF. The CDR3 DNA follows: TGTGCCAGCAGGTGGACTAGCGGGGTTTACAATGAGCAGTTCTTC.

This clonotype has a count of ten or more. J is TRBJ2-1 and V is TRBV7-6; 10 nucleotides agree with TRBD2. Trimming removed 2 bases from V and 8 bases from J; junction bases left unmatched: 6. This CDR3 is built from 15 residues. The germline V gene has CDR1 SGHVS and CDR2 FNYEAQ. CDR3 protein: CASSLLAGDYHEQFF. The CDR3 DNA follows: TGTGCCAGCAGCTTACTAGCGGGAGATTATCATGAGCAGTTCTTC.

This clonotype has ten or more counts. The V gene is TRBV2, the J gene TRBJ2-7, with TRBD1 matching 7 bases. The CDR3 covers 13 residues. V shed 6 bases and J 1 base; nucleotides not matched to a gene: 3. CDR1 and CDR2 from the germline V gene are SNHLY and FYNNEI. The CDR3 here is CASSDRVSYEQYF. The CDR3 DNA reads TGTGCCAGCAGCGACAGGGTTTCCTACGAGCAGTACTTC. Filled out from reference TRBV2 and TRBJ2-7, the complete variable domain reads EPEVTQTPSHQVTQMGQEVILRCVPISNHLYFYWYRQILGQKVEFLVSFYNNEISEKSEIFDDQFSVERPDGSNFTLKIRSTKLEDSAMYFCASSDRVSYEQYFGPGTRLTVT.

This clonotype was seen a handful of times. Sequence at one end of the junction differs from germline and may be a read error. V is TRBV5-1 and J is TRBJ2-3, with unresolved D. CDR3 length: 12 residues. Germline loops: CDR1 SGHRS, CDR2 YFSETQ. CDR3 nucleotides: TGCGCCTGCAGCTCCGGCACAGATACGCAGTATTTT. It yields the protein CACSSGTDTQYF.

Details on this clonotype: A much larger clone differs by one base, so this may be a read error. The gene calls are TRBV7-2 and TRBJ2-7; TRBD2 is a possible D gene (5 bases). Germline CDR1 and CDR2: SGHTA and FQGNSA. The CDR3 has 15 amino acids. CDR3: CASGLDGRASYEQYF. The DNA of the CDR3 is TGTGCCAGCGGCTTAGATGGGCGGGCCTCCTACGAGCAGTACTTC.

The sample holds a few counts of this clonotype. This may come from a read error, since a much larger clone is one base off. The chain uses TRBV29-1 and TRBJ2-5; D ambiguous. Germline CDR1 reads SQVTM; CDR2 reads ANQGSEA. The V end lost 1 base, the J end lost 11 bases, and 11 bases lay between the germline ends. The CDR3 contains 11 residues. The CDR3 here is CSVEAASEQYF. The CDR3 nucleotides read TGCAGCGTTGAAGCCGCCAGTGAGCAGTACTTC.

The sample holds many counts of this clonotype. The chain joins TRBV28 to TRBJ1-2; 7 bases map to TRBD1. CDR3 size: 16 residues. Looked up from germline, CDR1 is MDHEN and CDR2 is SYDVKM. The trim removed 5 bases at V and 4 bases at J, leaving 13 bases unmatched. Written as DNA, the CDR3 is TGTGCCAGCAGTACTAAGACAGGGCTTCCTGCCTATGGCTACACCTTC. Its translation: CASSTKTGLPAYGYTF.

This rearrangement joins TRBV5-1 to TRBJ2-3, with TRBD2 matching 11 bases. Germline V gene data show CDR1 as SGHRS and CDR2 as YFSETQ. Trimming cost V 7 bases and J 3 bases; bases outside gene matches: 10. The CDR3 extends over 16 amino acids. The CDR3 DNA reads as TGCGCCAGCGGCCCGGGACTAGCGGCAACAACAGATACGCAGTATTTT. This translates into CASGPGLAATTDTQYF.

The sample holds one count of this clonotype. The V gene is TRBV19, the J gene TRBJ1-1, with D maybe TRBD1 (6 bases). V was trimmed by 0 bases and J by 1 base, leaving 12 bases between them. This CDR3 has 16 amino acids. Germline V CDR1 and CDR2: LNHDA, SQIVND (reference sequence). The CDR3 spells CASSIEAARGNTEAFF. In DNA, the CDR3 is TGTGCCAGTAGTATAGAGGCCGCCAGGGGGAACACTGAAGCTTTCTTT.

J is TRBJ2-7 and V is TRBV14; a possible D gene is TRBD1 (6 bases). V lost 1 base and J lost 4, with 8 bases in between. Germline V gives CDR1 SGHDN, CDR2 FVKESK. The CDR3 length is 13 residues. Here the CDR3 DNA reads TGTGCCAGCAGCCAAGGCAGGGGTTACGAGCAGTACTTC. Translated, it gives CASSQGRGYEQYF.

This clonotype was counted between two and nine times. This chain uses TRBV24-1 with TRBJ2-2; D uncertain. The germline V gene has CDR1 KGHDR and CDR2 SFDVKD. The CDR3 has 15 amino acids. V lost 4 bases and J lost 6, with 14 bases in between. For the CDR3, the DNA is TGTGCCACCAGTGACCCAACATCTACTGCCGGGGAGCTGTTTTTT. It yields the protein CATSDPTSTAGELFF.

In its sample, this clonotype was seen many times. The chain recombines TRBV7-3 with TRBJ2-1; 15 bases are shared with TRBD2. Trimming took 1 base from V and 7 from J; bases not matched to a gene: 2. This CDR3 contains 16 residues. Germline CDR1 SGHTA, CDR2 FQGTGA. The CDR3: CASSLKGLAGGNEQFF. Here the CDR3 DNA reads TGTGCCAGCAGCTTAAAGGGACTAGCGGGAGGTAATGAGCAGTTCTTC.

In DNA, the CDR3 is TGTGCCAGCAGTAGGATCGGGGCAGGGGGTTACGAGCAGTACTTC. This encodes CASSRIGAGGYEQYF. The rearrangement joins TRBV27 to TRBJ2-7; 7 nucleotides agree with TRBD1. Germline CDR1 reads MNHEY; CDR2 reads SMNVEV (reference sequence). V lost 5 bases and J lost 4; bases outside the gene matches: 11. CDR3 length equals 15 residues.

This clonotype showed up many times. The chain combines TRBV20-1 with TRBJ1-4; D call uncertain. Trimming took 3 bases from V and 0 from J, leaving 11 bases between them. CDR1 is DFQATT, CDR2 SNEGSKA, per germline (reference sequence). CDR3 length: 15 residues. The CDR3 here is CSARATSATNEKLFF. The CDR3 DNA reads TGCAGTGCTAGGGCCACCTCTGCAACTAATGAAAAACTGTTTTTT.

The chain employs TRBV21-1 and TRBJ2-1; no check of the table's D call, TRBD2, against the DNA was made. TRBV21-1 is described as a pseudogene. The CDR3 runs 16 residues. This CDR3 is CASSQNLAGAHNEQFF. DNA of the CDR3: TGTGCCAGCAGCCAAAACCTAGCGGGAGCCCACAATGAGCAGTTCTTC.

This clonotype was observed at least ten times. The chain joins TRBV20-1 to TRBJ2-7; 10 positions match TRBD2. CDR3 length: 15 residues. Losses at the gene ends were 1 base for V and 6 bases for J; bases not matched to a gene: 9. CDR1 is DFQATT and CDR2 is SNEGSKA in the germline V gene (reference sequence). The CDR3 loop reads CSARAVSSGSREQYF. The CDR3, as DNA: TGCAGTGCTAGAGCCGTGTCTAGCGGGAGTCGCGAGCAGTACTTC.

As regards this clonotype: At one end, the junction sequence differs from germline, possibly due to a read error. The chain has TRBV5-1 and TRBJ1-6; 10 bases line up with TRBD1. This CDR3 spans 15 amino acids. The germline V gene has CDR1 SGHRS and CDR2 YFSETQ. In nucleotides, the CDR3 is TGCGCCAGCAGCTTGGCCGGGACAGGGGTTTCACCCCCCCACTTT. Translating gives CASSLAGTGVSPPHF.

About this clonotype: Being one base from a much bigger clone, this may be a read error. The genes are TRBV20-1 and TRBJ2-1; unclear D gene. V gave up 0 bases and J gave up 5 bases, with 14 bases separating them. The CDR3 has 15 residues. Germline assignment: CDR1 DFQATT and CDR2 SNEGSKA (reference sequence). The CDR3 nucleotides are TGCAGTGCTAGAGATCCGAAGACTCCTGACAATGAGCAGTTCTTC. The encoded protein is CSARDPKTPDNEQFF.